This T cell receptor (beta chain) originates from a study of cytomegalovirus exposure and HLA in healthy donors (TCRdb year 2017). With respect to the entire study: An earlier analysis of 587 of the donors reported under 300 Gb of sequence data and 117 million unique TCR beta sequences obtained from around 190 million T cells. Of the roughly 410 genotyped donors, 70% to 90% were placed in the genetic ancestry cluster associated with self-reported Caucasian donors. Class I and class II HLA loci were covered by the typing at four-digit resolution. To study patterns of TCR occurrence, a later analysis re-analyzed previously published TCR beta repertoires from several hundred donors and added high-resolution HLA genotyping. Four to six DR-DQ haplotypes were handled as single units for association and clustering because linkage in the cohort was strong. Donor age, sex, ethnicity and CMV serostatus were compiled alongside the repertoire data. Roughly 300 gigabases of sequencing data and roughly 81 million unique TCR sequences made up an early release that covered several hundred HLA-typed donors. A separate validation cohort of approximately 120 different subjects was used in addition to the approximately 640-subject first cohort. Among roughly 400 genotyped donors of the cohort, an average of around 220,000 unique TCR beta nucleotide sequences was sequenced per donor, of which 15% to 20% were non-productive. Typing coverage varied by locus: roughly 629-640 donors for A, B, C, DRB1 and DQB1; roughly 520 for DQA1; some 610 for DPA1; roughly 470 for DPB1. A later genetic analysis took genome-wide SNP genotypes for about three fifths of the 666 donors and used that subset as a discovery cohort. The study used immunosequencing to profile the T cell repertoires of 600 to 850 subjects and linked those repertoires to cytomegalovirus serostatus. In an earlier analysis of more than 550 of the donors, high-throughput TCR beta sequencing was used to judge whether each TCR beta V gene segment behaved as functional or pseudogenic. In the later analysis, no new phenotypic data were used to find candidate immune exposures; instead, reliance was placed on TCR beta sequences and their occurrence across donors. All discovery cohort repertoires had been generated using a single sequencing platform. The study aimed to test whether signatures of past pathogen exposure could be identified by cataloging public T cell receptors. To predict cytomegalovirus infection status, the study combined high-throughput TCR immunosequencing, statistical association of individual TCRs with disease status, and machine learning. The study at large found these results: Most TCR sequences were observed very rarely across donors, whereas some public TCRs were present in many individuals. According to a later genetic analysis, donors in an Asian-associated ancestry cluster had fewer N-insertions in productive TCRs than the approximately 630-donor mean. HLA typing was unavailable for some donors at each locus, so association tests used only the typed subset. An association between a missense DCLRE1C variant and V-gene and J-gene trimming of TCR beta chains was found in a later genetic analysis and replicated in an independent cohort. At a false discovery rate of 0.05, a later analysis linked 16,951 TCR beta sequences to specific HLA alleles. According to the authors, the approach could potentially be generalized to other disease states and immunological phenotypes. A further reported finding was that TCR beta sequences accurately predicted the HLA-A and HLA-B alleles for most subjects in the first cohort. According to a later analysis, most CMV-associated TCR beta chains appeared to be HLA-restricted, and the HLA associations seemed to be driven largely by CMV exposure. In a later analysis, HLA-associated TCR beta chains were found to be more clonally expanded and to have lower generation probabilities than equally common non-associated chains. A later analysis reported that several top co-occurrence clusters appeared linked to parvovirus B19, influenza, CMV and Epstein-Barr virus. The presence/absence analyses assumed that sequencing depth was roughly uniform across donors, and that assumption may not be true. The 87-base-pair reads could not distinguish some IMGT-functional V segments, including TRBV6-2 and TRBV6-3, so those segments were excluded. A later analysis found that TCR association rates varied across HLA loci, with DRB1 alleles showing the most associated TCRs and HLA-C alleles the fewest. The classifier was reported to diagnose cytomegalovirus status with high specificity and sensitivity in both the original and validation cohorts. A cluster of highly shared sequence variants was judged likely to be a technical artifact of the sequencing pipeline. The study listed 150 to 200 TCR beta chains as associated with cytomegalovirus. Strong co-occurrence of HLA alleles, especially DR and DQ, made assigning TCR associations to individual alleles difficult. This cohort had only TCR beta chains sequenced, and the lack of alpha or paired-chain data limited which features could be detected. Correlated functional status among segregating V segments might be attributable to linkage disequilibrium, but an unknown experimental factor could not be ruled out. CMV serostatus was the only immune exposure information available for the cohort. In an earlier analysis of some 640 of the donors, most TCR beta V segments were observed in productive rearrangements about 87% or about 30% of the time, broadly matching IMGT annotations. The earlier analysis of approximately 590 of the donors excluded fewer than 20 rarely observed V segments, including chromosome 9 orphons, because counts were too low. A few of the identified cytomegalovirus-associated TCR beta chains were confirmed in vitro to be specific for cytomegalovirus antigens.

Libraries were prepared through the immunoSEQ multiplex PCR assay. The multiplex PCR relied on a mix of 60 forward primers for TCR Vbeta segments and 13 reverse primers for TCR Jbeta segments. A multiplex PCR assay on genomic DNA amplified the CDR3 region of rearranged TCR beta genes. The amplified TCR beta libraries were sequenced on the Illumina HiSeq System as 87-base-pair reads. The original pipeline was this. A later analysis counted 75 million to 100 million unique TCR beta chains across the roughly 700 repertoires, and around 9.9 million of these chains were shared by at least two donors. Raw reads were error-corrected and collapsed into unique sequences with a nearest-neighbor algorithm that merged closely related sequences to remove PCR and sequencing errors. CDR3 sequences were aligned to IMGT reference sequences to assign V, D and J gene segments. For a sequence to be retained, at least a six-nucleotide match to both a V gene segment and a J gene segment was required. A rearrangement counted as productive if the CDR3 had no stop codons and remained in frame with V and J, and every other rearrangement counted as non-productive. Following IMGT convention, CDR3 was defined as the stretch from the second conserved V-encoded cysteine up to the conserved J-encoded phenylalanine. In an earlier analysis of 500 to 650 of the donors, sequences lacking an unambiguous match to a single V gene segment were excluded. In an earlier analysis of more than 500 of the donors, a V segment was called functional when productive rearrangements were above 56.7%, and segregating when the standard deviation between donors exceeded 5%. A statistical classification framework was built for diagnosing cytomegalovirus status from the catalog of TCR beta chain sequences. In a later analysis, TCR nucleotide sequences were compared against IMGT/GENE-DB human TR gene sequences so that V and J genes could be assigned. In a later analysis, CDR3 sequences and most-parsimonious VDJ recombination scenarios were assigned using the TCRdist pipeline. A later analysis defined each TCR beta chain by its CDR3 amino acid sequence plus V-gene family, and excluded reads lacking a unique V-gene family. In a later analysis, several hundred highly shared, low-generation-probability nucleotide sequences were removed to address suspected cross-contamination and a sequencing artifact. In a later analysis, a clonal expansion index was calculated for each public chain from normalized within-repertoire ranks of inferred template counts. A later analysis computed generation probabilities with a VDJ recombination model fitted to out-of-frame rearrangements, and checked the results against IGoR. Hypergeometric tests were used in a later analysis to score TCR-TCR, TCR-HLA and TCR-CMV co-occurrence, with a repertoire-size bias correction applied to the TCR pairs. A later analysis estimated false discovery rates by permuting HLA or CMV assignments 20 times. In a later analysis, co-occurring TCRs were grouped using DBSCAN, and TCRdist sequence similarity was added for clustering within HLA-allele-positive subsets. For co-occurrence clustering, repertoires with fewer than 30,000 or more than 120,000 public chains were excluded, along with about five repertoires with anomalous nucleotide sharing. Held by TCRdb, this immuneACCESS table contains in-frame sequences only and omits some clones. Under half of the omission traces to an unresolved V gene where checked; the cause of the rest is unknown. That table furnishes V, J and clone size, whereas the DNA furnished D and trimming. In all, the sample holds 150,000 to 160,000 clones, and 70% to 80% of those were seen once. 13% of the sample lies in the top ten.

This clone showed up just once. What this receptor recognizes is not known. No clone much larger than this one lies a single base away; base qualities are absent. The cohort was made up of several hundred healthy bone marrow donors. All cohort members were sampled while nominally healthy, although unrecorded immune exposures were likely present. The donor tested CMV seropositive and was one of the 289 seropositive cohort members. Each donor provided a peripheral blood sample, and peripheral blood mononuclear cells were used for TCR beta sequencing. Genomic DNA was extracted from the blood cell samples with the Qiagen DNeasy Blood Extraction Kit. CDR1 is given as DFQATT and CDR2 as SNEGSKA, both from the germline V gene (reference sequence). There are 11 amino acids in the CDR3, from cysteine to phenylalanine inclusive. CDR3 DNA only is kept here, 33 bases in frame from base 1. V lost 6 bases and J lost 5 bases, and the count of bases not matched to a germline gene is 2.

Sequenced sample: PBMCs. Here the chain combines TRBV20-1 and TRBJ2-3, with 7 central nucleotides matching TRBD1. The TCR was taken from a man aged 30-40 years in good health and CMV-seropositive. The bases read TGCAGTGCGACAGGGTTAGATACGCAGTATTTT. It encodes CSATGLDTQYF.